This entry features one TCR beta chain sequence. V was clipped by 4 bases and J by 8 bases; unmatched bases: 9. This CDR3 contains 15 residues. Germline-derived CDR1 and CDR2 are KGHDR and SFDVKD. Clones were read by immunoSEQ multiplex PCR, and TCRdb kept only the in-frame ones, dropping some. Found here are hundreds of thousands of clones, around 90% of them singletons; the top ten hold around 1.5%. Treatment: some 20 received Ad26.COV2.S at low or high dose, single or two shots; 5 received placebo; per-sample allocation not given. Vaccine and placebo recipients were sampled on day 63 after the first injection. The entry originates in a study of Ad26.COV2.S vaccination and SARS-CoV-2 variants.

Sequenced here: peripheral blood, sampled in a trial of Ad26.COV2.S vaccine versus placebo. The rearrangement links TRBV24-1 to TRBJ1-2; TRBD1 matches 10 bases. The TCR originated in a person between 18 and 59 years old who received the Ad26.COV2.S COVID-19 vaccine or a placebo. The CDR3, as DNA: TGTGCCACCAGTGACCACCGACAGGGGGCGGAAGGCTACACCTTC. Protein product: CATSDHRQGAEGYTF.